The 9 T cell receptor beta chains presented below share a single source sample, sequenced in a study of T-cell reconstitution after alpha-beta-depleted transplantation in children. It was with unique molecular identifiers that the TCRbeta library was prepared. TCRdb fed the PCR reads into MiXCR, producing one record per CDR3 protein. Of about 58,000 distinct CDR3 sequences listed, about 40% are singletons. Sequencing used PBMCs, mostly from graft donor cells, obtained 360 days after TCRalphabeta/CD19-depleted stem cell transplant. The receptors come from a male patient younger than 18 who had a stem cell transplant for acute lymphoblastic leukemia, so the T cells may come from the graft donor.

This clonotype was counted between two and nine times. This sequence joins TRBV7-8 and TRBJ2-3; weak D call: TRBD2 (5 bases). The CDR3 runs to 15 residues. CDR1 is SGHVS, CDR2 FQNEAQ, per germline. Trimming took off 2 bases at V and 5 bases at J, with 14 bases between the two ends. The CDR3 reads CASSLRPSILDTQYF. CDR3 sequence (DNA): TGTGCCAGCAGCTTAAGGCCTAGCATACTAGATACGCAGTATTTT.

The CDR3 here is CSARADKSSYNEQFF. The DNA for the CDR3 is TGCAGTGCTAGAGCAGATAAGAGCTCCTACAATGAGCAGTTCTTC. This chain links TRBV20-1 with TRBJ2-1; unclear D gene. Trimming took 1 base from V and 0 from J, leaving 10 bases between them. CDR1 DFQATT and CDR2 SNEGSKA come from the germline V gene (reference sequence). The CDR3 length is 15 residues.

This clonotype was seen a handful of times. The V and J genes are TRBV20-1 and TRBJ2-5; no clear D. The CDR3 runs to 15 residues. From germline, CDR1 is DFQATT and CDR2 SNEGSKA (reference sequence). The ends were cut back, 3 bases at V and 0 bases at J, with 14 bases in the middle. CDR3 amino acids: CSASELNWYQETQYF. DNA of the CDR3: TGCAGTGCTAGTGAGTTAAATTGGTACCAAGAGACCCAGTACTTC.

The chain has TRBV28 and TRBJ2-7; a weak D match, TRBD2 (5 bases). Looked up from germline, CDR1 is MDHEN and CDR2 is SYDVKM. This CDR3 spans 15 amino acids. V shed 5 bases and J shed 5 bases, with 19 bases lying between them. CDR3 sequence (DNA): TGTGCCAGCAGTCTGTCCCCGGGGAATCGGAACGAGCAGTACTTC. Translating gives CASSLSPGNRNEQYF.

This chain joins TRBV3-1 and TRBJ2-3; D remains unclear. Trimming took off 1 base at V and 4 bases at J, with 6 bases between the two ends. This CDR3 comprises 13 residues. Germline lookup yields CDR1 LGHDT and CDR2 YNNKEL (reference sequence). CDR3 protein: CASSQGAADTQYF. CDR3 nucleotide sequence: TGTGCCAGCAGCCAAGGGGCGGCAGATACGCAGTATTTT.

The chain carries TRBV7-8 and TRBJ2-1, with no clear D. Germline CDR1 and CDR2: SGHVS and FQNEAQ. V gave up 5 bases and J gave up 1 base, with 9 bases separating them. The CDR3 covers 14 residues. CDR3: CASSETQSYNEQFF. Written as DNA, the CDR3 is TGTGCCAGCAGCGAAACGCAGTCCTACAATGAGCAGTTCTTC. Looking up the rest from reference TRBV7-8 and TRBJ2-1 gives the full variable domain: GAGVSQSPRYKVAKRGQDVALRCDPISGHVSLFWYQQALGQGPEFLTYFQNEAQLDKSGLPSDRFFAERPEGSVSTLKIQRTQQEDSAVYLCASSETQSYNEQFFGPGTRLTVL.

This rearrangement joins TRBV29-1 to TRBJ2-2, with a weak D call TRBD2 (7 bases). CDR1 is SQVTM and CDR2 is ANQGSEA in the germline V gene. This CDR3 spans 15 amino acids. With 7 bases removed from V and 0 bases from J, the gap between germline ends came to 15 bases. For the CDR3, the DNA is TGCAGCGGCGGACTAGGGGGAACGAACACCGGGGAGCTGTTTTTT. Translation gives CSGGLGGTNTGELFF.

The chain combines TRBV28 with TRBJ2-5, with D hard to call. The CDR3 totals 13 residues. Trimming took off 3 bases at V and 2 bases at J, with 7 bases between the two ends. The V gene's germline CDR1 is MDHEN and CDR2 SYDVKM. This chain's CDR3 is CASSFQEQETQYF. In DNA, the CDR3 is TGTGCCAGCAGTTTTCAGGAACAAGAGACCCAGTACTTC.

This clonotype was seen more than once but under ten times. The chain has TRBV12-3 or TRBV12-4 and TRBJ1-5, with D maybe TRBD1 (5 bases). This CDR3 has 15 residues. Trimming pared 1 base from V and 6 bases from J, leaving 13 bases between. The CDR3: CASSLGQRGVQPQHF. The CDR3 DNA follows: TGTGCCAGCAGTTTAGGACAGAGGGGAGTTCAGCCCCAGCATTTT.